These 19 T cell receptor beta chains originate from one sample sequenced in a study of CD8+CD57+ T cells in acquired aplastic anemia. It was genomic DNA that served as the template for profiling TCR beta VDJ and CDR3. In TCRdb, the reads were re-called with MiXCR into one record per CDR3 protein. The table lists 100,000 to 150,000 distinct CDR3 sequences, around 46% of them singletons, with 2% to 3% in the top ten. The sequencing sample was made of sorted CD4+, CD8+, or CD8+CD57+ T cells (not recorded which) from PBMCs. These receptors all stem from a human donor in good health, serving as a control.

The CDR3 nucleotides are TGTGCCACCAGTGACCGTGAGGGTGGCTACACCTTC. Its protein product is CATSDREGGYTF. The rearrangement uses TRBV24-1 and TRBJ1-2, with D unclear. This CDR3 contains 12 residues. V was pared by 4 bases and J by 7 bases, with 9 bases between. Looked up from germline, CDR1 is KGHDR and CDR2 is SFDVKD.

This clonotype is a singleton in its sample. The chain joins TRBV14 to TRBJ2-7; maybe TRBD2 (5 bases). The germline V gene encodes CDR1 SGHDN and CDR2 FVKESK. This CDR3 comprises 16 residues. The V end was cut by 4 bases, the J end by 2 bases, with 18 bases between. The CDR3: CASSRGDAHRTYEQYF. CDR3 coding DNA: TGTGCCAGCAGCCGGGGAGATGCCCACCGAACCTACGAGCAGTACTTC.

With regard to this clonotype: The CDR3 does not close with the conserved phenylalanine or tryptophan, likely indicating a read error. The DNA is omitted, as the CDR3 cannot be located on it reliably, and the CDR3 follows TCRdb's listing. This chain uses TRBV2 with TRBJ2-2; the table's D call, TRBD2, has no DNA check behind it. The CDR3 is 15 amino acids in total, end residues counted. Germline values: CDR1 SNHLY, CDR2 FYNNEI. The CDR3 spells CASSLAGVNTGELFG.

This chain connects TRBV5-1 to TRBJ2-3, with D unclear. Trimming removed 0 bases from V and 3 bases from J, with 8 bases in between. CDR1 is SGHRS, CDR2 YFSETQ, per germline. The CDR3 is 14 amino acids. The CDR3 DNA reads TGCGCCAGCAGCTTGGAGGCGGTAACAGATACGCAGTATTTT. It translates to CASSLEAVTDTQYF.

CDR3 in amino acids: CASSRGRGTTNEKLFF. CDR3 in DNA: TGTGCCAGCAGCCGAGGTAGGGGGACAACTAATGAAAAACTGTTTTTT. The V call is TRBV3-1, the J call TRBJ1-4, with a possible D match to TRBD1 (6 bases). The CDR3 contains 16 residues. Germline V gene sequence: CDR1 LGHDT, CDR2 YNNKEL (reference sequence). The ends were cut back, 4 bases at V and 0 bases at J, with 12 bases in the middle.

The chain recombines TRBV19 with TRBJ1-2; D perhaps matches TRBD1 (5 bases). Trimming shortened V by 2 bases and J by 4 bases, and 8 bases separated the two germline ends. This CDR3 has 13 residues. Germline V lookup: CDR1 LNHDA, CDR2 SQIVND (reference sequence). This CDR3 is CASSIQGFYGYTF. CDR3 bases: TGTGCCAGTAGTATACAGGGTTTCTATGGCTACACCTTC.

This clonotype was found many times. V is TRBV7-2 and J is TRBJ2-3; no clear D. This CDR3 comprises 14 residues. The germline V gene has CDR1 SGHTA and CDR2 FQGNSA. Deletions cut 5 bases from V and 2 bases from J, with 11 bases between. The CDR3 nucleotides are TGTGCCAGCAGCCTCCGAAAGACCACAGATACGCAGTATTTT. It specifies CASSLRKTTDTQYF.

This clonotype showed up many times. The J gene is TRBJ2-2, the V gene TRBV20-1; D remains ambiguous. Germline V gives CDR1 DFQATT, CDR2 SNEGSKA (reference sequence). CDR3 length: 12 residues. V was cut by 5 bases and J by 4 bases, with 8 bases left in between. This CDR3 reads CSASPVTGELFF. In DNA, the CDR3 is TGCAGTGCTTCCCCAGTCACCGGGGAGCTGTTTTTT.

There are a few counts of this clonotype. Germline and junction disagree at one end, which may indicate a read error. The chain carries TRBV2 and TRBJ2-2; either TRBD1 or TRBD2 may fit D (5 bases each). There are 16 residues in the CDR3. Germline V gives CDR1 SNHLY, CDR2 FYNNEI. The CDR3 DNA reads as TGTGCCAGCCGGACCTACACCGGGGACGAACACCGGGGAGCTGTTTTT. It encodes CASRTYTGDEHRGAVF.

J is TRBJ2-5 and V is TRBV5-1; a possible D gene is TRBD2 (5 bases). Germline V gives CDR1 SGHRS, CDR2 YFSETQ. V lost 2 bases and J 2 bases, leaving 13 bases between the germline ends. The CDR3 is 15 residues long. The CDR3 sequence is CASSLDGRRQETQYF. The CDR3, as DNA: TGCGCCAGCAGCTTAGACGGACGGAGGCAAGAGACCCAGTACTTC.

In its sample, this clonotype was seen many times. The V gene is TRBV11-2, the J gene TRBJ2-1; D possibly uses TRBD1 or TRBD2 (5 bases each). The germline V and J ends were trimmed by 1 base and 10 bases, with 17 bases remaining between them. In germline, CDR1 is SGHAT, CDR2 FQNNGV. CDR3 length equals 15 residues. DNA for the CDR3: TGTGCCAGCAGCTTAGGGGGCAGGGCGGGCGGAGAGCAGTTCTTC. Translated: CASSLGGRAGGEQFF.

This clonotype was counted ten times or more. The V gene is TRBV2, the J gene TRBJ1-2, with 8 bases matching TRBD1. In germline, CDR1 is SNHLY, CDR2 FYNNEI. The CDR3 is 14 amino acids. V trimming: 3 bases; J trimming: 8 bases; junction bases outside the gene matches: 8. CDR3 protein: CASSEANRGGGYTF. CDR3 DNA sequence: TGTGCCAGCAGTGAGGCAAACAGGGGGGGCGGCTACACCTTC.

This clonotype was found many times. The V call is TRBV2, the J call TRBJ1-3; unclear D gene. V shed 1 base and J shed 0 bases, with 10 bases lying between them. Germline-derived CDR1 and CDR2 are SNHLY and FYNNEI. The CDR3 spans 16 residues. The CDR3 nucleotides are TGTGCCAGCAGTGAAGATGGGATCAACTCTGGAAACACCATATATTTT. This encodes CASSEDGINSGNTIYF. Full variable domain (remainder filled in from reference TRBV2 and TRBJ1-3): EPEVTQTPSHQVTQMGQEVILRCVPISNHLYFYWYRQILGQKVEFLVSFYNNEISEKSEIFDDQFSVERPDGSNFTLKIRSTKLEDSAMYFCASSEDGINSGNTIYFGEGSWLTVV.

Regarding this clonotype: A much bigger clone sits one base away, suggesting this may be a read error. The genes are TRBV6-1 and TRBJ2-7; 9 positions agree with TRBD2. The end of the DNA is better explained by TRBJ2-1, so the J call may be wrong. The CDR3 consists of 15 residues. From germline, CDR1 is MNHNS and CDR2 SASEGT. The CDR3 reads CASRMGPAGGGEQFF. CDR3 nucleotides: TGTGCCAGCAGGATGGGACCAGCGGGGGGCGGTGAGCAGTTCTTC.

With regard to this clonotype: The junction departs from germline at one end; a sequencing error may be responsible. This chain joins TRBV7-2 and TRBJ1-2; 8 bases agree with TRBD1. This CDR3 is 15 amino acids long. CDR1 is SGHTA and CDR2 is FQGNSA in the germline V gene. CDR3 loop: CASSPGTGPIYGYTF. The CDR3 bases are TGCGCCAGCAGCCCAGGGACAGGACCAATCTATGGCTACACCTTC.

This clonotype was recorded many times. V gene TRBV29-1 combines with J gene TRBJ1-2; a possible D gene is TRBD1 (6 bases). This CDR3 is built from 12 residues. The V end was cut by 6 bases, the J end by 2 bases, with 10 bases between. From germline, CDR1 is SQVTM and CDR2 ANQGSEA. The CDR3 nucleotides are TGCAGCGTCCTAGGGGGGAACTATGGCTACACCTTC. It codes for CSVLGGNYGYTF.

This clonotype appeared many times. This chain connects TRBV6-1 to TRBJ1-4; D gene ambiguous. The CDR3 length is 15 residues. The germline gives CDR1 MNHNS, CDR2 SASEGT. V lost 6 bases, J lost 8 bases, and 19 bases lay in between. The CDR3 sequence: CASSETVARHEKLFF. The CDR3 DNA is TGTGCCAGCAGCGAAACAGTTGCCCGACACGAAAAACTGTTTTTT.

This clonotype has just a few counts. The CDR3 DNA is TGTGCCAGCAGCTCCCACACTCGCCCCGACTTCTACAATGAGCAGTTCTTC. This sequence encodes CASSSHTRPDFYNEQFF. The chain carries TRBV9 and TRBJ2-1; D gene uncertain. The V gene lost 4 bases and the J gene lost 3 bases, with 20 bases spanning the gap. The length of the CDR3 is 17 residues. Germline CDR1 and CDR2: SGDLS and YYNGEE.

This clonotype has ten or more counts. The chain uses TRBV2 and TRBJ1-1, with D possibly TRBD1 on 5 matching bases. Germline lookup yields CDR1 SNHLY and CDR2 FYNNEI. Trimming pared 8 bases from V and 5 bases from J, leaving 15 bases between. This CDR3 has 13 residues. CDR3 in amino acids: CASSPSWGTEAFF. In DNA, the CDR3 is TGTGCCAGCTCCCCCTCATGGGGGACTGAAGCTTTCTTT.